This T cell receptor beta chain was profiled in a study of T-cell memory formation after mild COVID-19. Background on the study: Largely donor-specific sequence clusters came from two donors. Study observations and caveats: Second-wave clones reaching peak frequency on day 37 lacked confirmed SARS-CoV-2 specificity.

The germline CDR1 and CDR2 sequences are MRHNA and SNTAGT. Unmatched junction bases numbered 3, after V lost 3 bases and J lost 2 bases. The CDR3 has 14 amino acids. Via MiXCR, TCRdb re-called the 5' RACE reads, giving one row per CDR3 protein. The sample records roughly 400,000 distinct CDR3 sequences, about 24% being singletons. Turning to this clonotype: The antigen remains unidentified.

This receptor was identified in an adult woman who had mild COVID-19 (a few samples of this study predate the infection). Cell type and time point are not known. The material sequenced was PBMCs or a T cell subset sorted from them (not recorded which). The chain couples TRBV6-4 to TRBJ2-5, with 7 bases aligning to TRBD2. The CDR3 protein is CASSEKAGQETQYF. CDR3 coding DNA: TGTGCCAGCAGTGAGAAAGCGGGACAAGAGACCCAGTACTTC.